This T cell receptor beta chain derives from a study of Ad26.COV2.S vaccination and SARS-CoV-2 variants (dated by TCRdb to the early 2020s). At the level of the whole study: Donors in the vaccine arm were drawn from COV1001, a multicentre, randomized, double-blind, placebo-controlled phase I-IIa trial testing Ad26.COV2.S in healthy adults. Dosing of Ad26.COV2.S was intramuscular, at either 5x10^10 or 1x10^11 viral particles, delivered as one shot or as two shots spaced 56 days apart. TCRbeta repertoire sequencing was used to assess the specificity and breadth of SARS-CoV-2-reactive T cell receptors after Ad26.COV2.S vaccination. The TCR-sequenced set comprised approximately 32 samples: some 20 Ad26.COV2.S vaccine recipients, 5 placebo recipients and 8 SARS-CoV-2 convalescent individuals. Participants in the trial were split at random into five groups of five each, receiving low-dose or high-dose Ad26.COV2.S once or twice, or else placebo on both occasions. Throughout the experiments and outcome assessment, investigators stayed blinded to trial group allocation.

Per the publication, the treatment or condition label means: roughly 18 received Ad26.COV2.S at low or high dose, single or two shots; about 5 received placebo; per-sample allocation not given. For vaccine and placebo recipients, repertoires were sequenced using samples collected on day 63 after the first injection. In Cohort 1b, around 23 adults aged 18-55 years were enrolled at a single site in Boston, USA, between 29 July and 7 August 2020. Ad26.COV2.S was a replication-incompetent adenovirus type 26 vector that expressed a prefusion-stabilized SARS-CoV-2 spike protein derived from the original Wuhan strain. Study-wide conclusions, independent of this receptor: Comparable non-spike TCR breadth was observed between vaccine and placebo recipients, consistent with only spike being contained in the vaccine. Compared with placebo recipients, Ad26.COV2.S recipients showed higher spike-specific TCR breadth (P = 0.0014). The study lacked the statistical power to compare responses across vaccine doses or regimens. The authors noted that the TCR breadth and depth analyses may have underestimated total T cell responses. After vaccination, substantial breadth of spike-specific CD8+ and CD4+ T cell responses was reported.

Worth noting for this clone: The specificity of this receptor is unknown. No base-level quality is on record; no much larger clone is a single base apart.

TCRbeta CDR3 regions were sequenced with the immunoSEQ Assay. After extraction, genomic DNA underwent amplification by bias-controlled multiplex PCR, followed by high-throughput sequencing. On the authors' methods: To quantify the absolute abundance of every unique TCRbeta CDR3 region, sequences were collapsed and filtered. T cell fraction was estimated by normalization of TCRbeta template counts to usable DNA, with usable DNA being measured through amplification of reference genes present in all nucleated cells. Repertoire TCRs were annotated as SARS-CoV-2-specific when V gene, CDR3 amino acid sequence and J gene were exactly matched to a known reactive TCR set. The reference SARS-CoV-2 TCR set came from MIRA and was filtered for enrichment in COVID-19-positive ImmuneCODE repertoires, removing public or cross-reactive TCRs. Based on the MIRA antigens, annotated TCRs were further analysed at the level of specific ORF or position within ORF. Breadth was defined as annotated unique rearrangements over total unique productive rearrangements; depth was the summed frequency of those rearrangements. Group comparisons of TCR breadth used two-sided Wilcoxon rank-sum tests. Here the immuneACCESS table is served through TCRdb, limited to in-frame sequences with V and J called. Missing clones are a known gap in these copies; in checked studies unresolved V genes cover under half, and the rest lacks a known reason. The DNA gave D and trimming, while V, J and clone size come from that table. This sample has about 350,000 clones in its table, and around 89% of those were observed once. Together, the top ten hold 5% of the sample.

V is cut by 2 bases and J by 6 bases, and the space between the germline ends is 6 bases. The CDR3 runs 11 residues from the cysteine to the phenylalanine. The sequence is cut down to CDR3 DNA, 33 bases in frame from base 1. The germline V gene specifies SQVTM as CDR1 and ANQGSEA as CDR2. The material was peripheral blood, obtained in a trial of Ad26.COV2.S vaccine versus placebo. In this chain, TRBV29-1 is recombined with TRBJ2-3, with the identity of the D gene unclear. The sequence was collected from a person between 18 and 65 years old who received the Ad26.COV2.S COVID-19 vaccine or a placebo. In nucleotide form, the sequence is TGCAGCGTTGAATTCCTGGATACGCAGTATTTT. Its amino acids are CSVEFLDTQYF.